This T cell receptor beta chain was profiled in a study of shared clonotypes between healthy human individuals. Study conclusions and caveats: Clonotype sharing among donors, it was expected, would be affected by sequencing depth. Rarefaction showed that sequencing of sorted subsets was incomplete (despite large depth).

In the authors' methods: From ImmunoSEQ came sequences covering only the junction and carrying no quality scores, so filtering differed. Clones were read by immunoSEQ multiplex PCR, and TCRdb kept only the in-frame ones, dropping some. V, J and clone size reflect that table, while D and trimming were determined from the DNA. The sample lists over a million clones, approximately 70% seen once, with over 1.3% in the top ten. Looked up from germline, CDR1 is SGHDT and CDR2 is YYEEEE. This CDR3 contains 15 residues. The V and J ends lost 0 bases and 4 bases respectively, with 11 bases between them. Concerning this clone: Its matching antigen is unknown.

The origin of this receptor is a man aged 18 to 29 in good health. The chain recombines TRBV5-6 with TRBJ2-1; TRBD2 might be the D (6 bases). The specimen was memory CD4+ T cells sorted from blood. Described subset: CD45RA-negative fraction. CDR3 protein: CASSLAGGRYNEQFF. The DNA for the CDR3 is TGTGCCAGCAGCTTGGCCGGAGGGCGGTACAATGAGCAGTTCTTC.